The source of this T cell receptor (beta chain) is a study of post-analysis software for immune sequencing data. Study findings and constraints: Normalized Chao1 diversity was significantly reduced in patients versus controls. Roughly 5 TRBV segments (TRBV5-6, TRBV5-1 and TRBV20-1 among them) occurred more frequently in patients than in controls.

This clonotype was seen more than once but under ten times. No antigen is known for it. TCR beta libraries were prepared from cDNA with unique molecular identifiers. TCRdb redid the calling of the PCR reads with MiXCR, one entry per CDR3 protein. The table lists 650,000 to 850,000 distinct CDR3 sequences, 40% to 55% of them singletons. Germline assignment: CDR1 KGHDR and CDR2 SFDVKD. This CDR3 region has 16 residues. The J segment lost 3 bases and the V segment lost 4 bases, leaving 6 bases of the junction unmatched. The TCR sequence derives from a girl aged 5-17 years with multiple sclerosis. The chain is built from TRBV24-1 and TRBJ2-3; 10 bases are shared with TRBD1. The sample consisted of blood. The CDR3 bases are TGTGCCACCAGTGAAGCCGGGACAGGGGATACAGATACGCAGTATTTT. Protein sequence: CATSEAGTGDTDTQYF.